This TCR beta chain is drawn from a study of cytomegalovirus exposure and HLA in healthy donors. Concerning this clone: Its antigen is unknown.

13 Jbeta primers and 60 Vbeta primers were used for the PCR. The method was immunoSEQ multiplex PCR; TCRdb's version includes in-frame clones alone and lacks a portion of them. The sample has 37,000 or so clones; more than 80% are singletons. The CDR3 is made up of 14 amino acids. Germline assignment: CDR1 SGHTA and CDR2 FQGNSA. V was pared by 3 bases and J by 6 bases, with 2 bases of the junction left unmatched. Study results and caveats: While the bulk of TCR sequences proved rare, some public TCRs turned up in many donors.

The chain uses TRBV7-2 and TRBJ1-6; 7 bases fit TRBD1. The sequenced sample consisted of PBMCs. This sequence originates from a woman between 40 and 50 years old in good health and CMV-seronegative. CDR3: CASSFGTVNSPLHF. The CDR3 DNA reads TGTGCCAGCAGCTTCGGGACAGTTAATTCACCCCTCCACTTT.